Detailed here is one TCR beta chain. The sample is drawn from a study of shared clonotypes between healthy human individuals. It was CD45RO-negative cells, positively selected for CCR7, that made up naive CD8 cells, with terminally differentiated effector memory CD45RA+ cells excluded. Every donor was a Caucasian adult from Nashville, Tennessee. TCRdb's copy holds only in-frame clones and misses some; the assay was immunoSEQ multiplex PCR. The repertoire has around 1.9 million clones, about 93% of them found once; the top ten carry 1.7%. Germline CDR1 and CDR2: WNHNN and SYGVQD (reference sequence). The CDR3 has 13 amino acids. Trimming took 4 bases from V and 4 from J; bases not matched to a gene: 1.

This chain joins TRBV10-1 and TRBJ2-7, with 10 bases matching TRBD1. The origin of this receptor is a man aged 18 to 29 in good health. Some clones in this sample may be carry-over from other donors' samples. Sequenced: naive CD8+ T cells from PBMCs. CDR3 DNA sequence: TGCGCCAGCAGTGTGGACAGGGGGTACGAGCAGTACTTC. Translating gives CASSVDRGYEQYF.